Each of the 2 T cell receptor beta chains below was sequenced from the same sample in a study of T cell repertoires in cytomegalovirus infection. TCRdb re-derived calls from the reads in MiXCR, one entry per CDR3 protein. The profile covers 310,000 or so distinct CDR3 sequences, with roughly a sixth appearing a single time and approximately 12% taken by the ten largest. Sequencing was done on a sample of PBMCs. Receptors were obtained from a human donor in good health (CMV status not recorded). Some clones in this sample may be carry-over from other donors' samples.

This clonotype was found many times. The chain uses TRBV20-1 and TRBJ2-1; a weak D match, TRBD2 (6 bases). The V end was cut by 6 bases, the J end by 5 bases, with 17 bases between. The CDR3 runs to 14 residues. Germline-derived CDR1 and CDR2 are DFQATT and SNEGSKA (reference sequence). This CDR3 reads CSAMGLDTDNEQFF. The CDR3 DNA reads TGCAGTGCGATGGGACTCGACACCGACAATGAGCAGTTCTTC.

This clonotype has a count of ten or more. The chain carries TRBV7-2 and TRBJ2-1; 9 nucleotides line up with TRBD2. Unmatched junction bases numbered 8, after V lost 3 bases and J lost 8 bases. The CDR3 runs to 15 residues. The germline CDR1 and CDR2 sequences are SGHTA and FQGNSA. The CDR3 reads CASSFLAGRYDEQFF. CDR3 in DNA: TGTGCCAGCAGCTTCCTAGCGGGAAGGTACGATGAGCAGTTCTTC. Looking up the rest from reference TRBV7-2 and TRBJ2-1 gives the full variable domain: GAGVSQSPSNKVTEKGKDVELRCDPISGHTALYWYRQSLGQGLEFLIYFQGNSAPDKSGLPSDRFSAERTGGSVSTLTIQRTQQEDSAVYLCASSFLAGRYDEQFFGPGTRLTVL.